One sample yielded the 25 T cell receptor beta chains listed below, sequenced in a study of human T cells and chemical hapten exposure. Time point of the sample: pre-sensitization, week 0. Treatment here: therapeutic diphenylcyclopropenone sensitization with weekly scalp DPC. TCRdb redid the calling of the RACE reads with MiXCR, one entry per CDR3 protein. The sample consists of fewer than 350,000 distinct CDR3 sequences, roughly 7.7% of them appearing once. Material: whole blood, obtained in connection with sensitization to the hapten diphenylcyclopropenone (DPC). Source of these receptors: a young man with alopecia areata. Some clones in this sample may be carry-over from other donors' samples.

In its sample, this clonotype was seen many times. The genes are TRBV28 and TRBJ1-1; D unclear. The germline V gene encodes CDR1 MDHEN and CDR2 SYDVKM. Trimming shortened V by 1 base and J by 10 bases, and 13 bases separated the two germline ends. The CDR3 is 13 residues long. The CDR3 sequence is CASSLSGLEAAFF. In DNA form, the CDR3 reads TGTGCCAGCAGTTTATCTGGACTTGAGGCAGCTTTCTTT.

This clonotype appeared a few times. V and J are TRBV6-2 or TRBV6-3 and TRBJ2-6, with unresolved D. The CDR3 has 15 residues. Trimming left V 6 bases short and J 5 bases short, with 14 bases between. CDR1 and CDR2 from the germline V gene are MNHEY and SVGEGT. CDR3 region: CASSPPGSRANVLTF. CDR3 bases: TGTGCCAGCAGCCCCCCAGGTTCCAGGGCCAACGTCCTGACTTTC.

In this sample, this clonotype turned up a few times. This chain joins TRBV15 and TRBJ1-4; D unresolved. The CDR3 loop spans 14 amino acids. Trimming took off 3 bases at V and 0 bases at J, with 5 bases between the two ends. Germline V gene lookup returns CDR1 LNHNV and CDR2 YYDKDF (reference sequence). CDR3: CATSSHTTNEKLFF. For the CDR3, the DNA is TGTGCCACCAGCAGCCACACAACTAATGAAAAACTGTTTTTT.

V is TRBV7-2 and J is TRBJ2-3; 7 bases agree with TRBD1. Germline V gene sequence: CDR1 SGHTA, CDR2 FQGNSA. This CDR3 contains 16 residues. V shed 1 base and J 0 bases; nucleotides not matched to a gene: 4. The chain's CDR3 is CASSLVRGWSTDTQYF. The CDR3 nucleotides read TGTGCCAGCAGCTTAGTCAGGGGGTGGAGCACAGATACGCAGTATTTT.

This clonotype was observed a few times. The chain uses TRBV10-3 and TRBJ1-4; D perhaps matches TRBD1 (6 bases). Germline values: CDR1 ENHRY, CDR2 SYGVKD. With 6 bases removed from V and 5 bases from J, the gap between germline ends came to 13 bases. This CDR3 has 14 residues. The CDR3 sequence: CAIRGTSTNEKLFF. The CDR3 coding sequence is TGTGCCATCAGGGGGACAAGTACGAATGAAAAACTGTTTTTT.

This clonotype has a handful of counts. J is TRBJ2-3 and V is TRBV4-3; TRBD1 matches at 9 bases. CDR1 and CDR2 from the germline V gene are LGHNA and YSLEER. The CDR3 extends over 17 amino acids. The V gene end was trimmed by 1 base and the J gene end by 8 bases; junction bases not matched to a gene: 13. This CDR3 reads CASSQGPPGQGYVTQYF. For the CDR3, the DNA is TGCGCCAGCAGCCAAGGACCGCCGGGACAGGGCTACGTTACGCAGTATTTT.

This clonotype was detected a few times. The rearrangement uses TRBV21-1 and TRBJ1-1. TRBV21-1 is marked as a pseudogene. The CDR3 is 12 amino acids. In DNA, the CDR3 is TGTGCCAGCAGCAAGGGGATCACTGAAGCTTTCTTT. It specifies CASSKGITEAFF.

The V call is TRBV25-1, the J call TRBJ2-7; no clear D. The CDR3 is 13 amino acids. The V end lost 4 bases, the J end lost 3 bases, and 10 bases lay between the germline ends. The germline V gene has CDR1 MGHDK and CDR2 SYGVNS. The CDR3 DNA reads as TGTGCCAGCAGTGGTGGGTCCTACTACGAGCAGTACTTC. Its translation: CASSGGSYYEQYF.

The chain combines TRBV5-6 with TRBJ2-5; D not certain. Germline CDR1 is SGHDT and CDR2 is YYEEEE. The V end lost 2 bases, the J end lost 5 bases, and 4 bases lay between the germline ends. The CDR3 loop spans 11 amino acids. CDR3 nucleotide sequence: TGTGCCAGCAGCTTTACGGAGACCCAGTACTTC. Translation: CASSFTETQYF.

This clonotype was seen at least ten times. The chain joins TRBV6-6 to TRBJ1-6; D possibly corresponds to TRBD1 (5 bases). CDR3 length: 14 residues. V was trimmed by 10 bases and J by 5 bases, leaving 15 bases between them. Per the germline V gene, CDR1 is MNHNY and CDR2 is SVGAGI (reference sequence). CDR3 region: CATRVGENNSPLHF. CDR3 DNA: TGTGCCACCAGGGTCGGGGAGAATAATTCACCCCTCCACTTT.

This clonotype turned up a few times. The chain is built from TRBV7-3 and TRBJ2-7; maybe TRBD1 (5 bases). Looked up from germline, CDR1 is SGHTA and CDR2 is FQGTGA. This CDR3 has 14 amino acids. V was clipped by 5 bases and J by 6 bases, with 17 bases between them. The CDR3 DNA reads TGTGCCAGCAGCCCAAGCAAGACAGCTCGCGAGCAGTACTTC. Translation: CASSPSKTAREQYF.

This clonotype was seen a few times. This chain links TRBV7-9 with TRBJ2-5, with 11 bases identical to TRBD1. The CDR3 runs 16 residues. Trimming cost V 3 bases and J 4 bases; bases outside gene matches: 7. Germline V lookup: CDR1 SEHNR, CDR2 FQNEAQ (reference sequence). CDR3 sequence: CASSFTSGTGGETQYF. The CDR3 region has the DNA TGTGCCAGCAGCTTCACATCCGGGACAGGGGGAGAGACCCAGTACTTC.

The sample holds a few counts of this clonotype. The chain employs TRBV28 and TRBJ2-3, with a tentative D call TRBD2 (6 bases). This CDR3 comprises 16 residues. V was trimmed by 3 bases and J by 2 bases, leaving 15 bases between them. Germline V gene sequence: CDR1 MDHEN, CDR2 SYDVKM. DNA for the CDR3: TGTGCCAGCAGTTTGTCACTAGCCGGGGCCACAGATACGCAGTATTTT. This codes for CASSLSLAGATDTQYF.

This clonotype was counted only a few times. This chain links TRBV7-2 with TRBJ1-6, with 11 positions matching TRBD1. CDR3 length equals 17 residues. Germline-derived CDR1 and CDR2 are SGHTA and FQGNSA. V dropped 5 bases and J dropped 3; count of bases not matched to a gene: 6. The CDR3 DNA is TGTGCCAGCAGCCGGGGGACAGGGGGTCGCTATAATTCACCCCTCCACTTT. It codes for CASSRGTGGRYNSPLHF.

The genes are TRBV6-5 and TRBJ2-7; 7 bases agree with TRBD2. The germline gives CDR1 MNHEY, CDR2 SVGAGI. The CDR3 consists of 11 residues. The trim removed 6 bases at V and 5 bases at J, leaving 1 base unmatched. The CDR3 nucleotides read TGTGCCAGCAGCCGGGGGGACGAGCAGTACTTC. It translates to CASSRGDEQYF.

In its sample, this clonotype was seen a few times. The chain links TRBV20-1 to TRBJ1-1, with TRBD1 identical over 10 bases. V trimming: 7 bases; J trimming: 2 bases; junction bases outside the gene matches: 16. Germline CDR1 reads DFQATT; CDR2 reads SNEGSKA (reference sequence). The CDR3 contains 17 residues. CDR3 coding DNA: TGCAGTGTCGACCTAACCGGGACAGGGGATGGCAACACTGAAGCTTTCTTT. It is translated as CSVDLTGTGDGNTEAFF.

This clonotype was detected a few times. The chain combines TRBV4-3 with TRBJ2-3, with D perhaps TRBD2 (5 bases). The germline V gene encodes CDR1 LGHNA and CDR2 YSLEER. The CDR3 consists of 15 residues. V lost 1 base to trimming and J lost 2 bases, with 10 bases between them. The CDR3 here is CASSQGSGLTDTQYF. Here the CDR3 DNA reads TGCGCCAGCAGCCAAGGGAGCGGTCTCACAGATACGCAGTATTTT.

This clonotype came up a few times. V gene TRBV7-2 combines with J gene TRBJ1-1; possible D gene TRBD1, 6 bases. V was shortened by 10 bases and J by 1 base, with 19 bases between the two germline ends. This CDR3 is 15 amino acids long. Germline CDR1 reads SGHTA; CDR2 reads FQGNSA. CDR3 DNA: TGTGCCACAAGGACGGCAGGGGCCCAGAACACTGAAGCTTTCTTT. It encodes CATRTAGAQNTEAFF.

V gene TRBV5-4 combines with J gene TRBJ2-3, with 9 bases that match TRBD2. J lost 4 bases, V lost 0 bases, and 6 bases had no gene match. The germline V gene has CDR1 SGHNT and CDR2 YYREEE (reference sequence). This CDR3 has 16 amino acids. CDR3 protein: CASSLGGGGASDTQYF. As DNA, the CDR3 is TGTGCCAGCAGCTTGGGTGGCGGGGGGGCCTCAGATACGCAGTATTTT. Using reference TRBV5-4 and TRBJ2-3 for the parts outside the CDR3, the full variable domain is ETGVTQSPTHLIKTRGQQVTLRCSSQSGHNTVSWYQQALGQGPQFIFQYYREEENGRGNFPPRFSGLQFPNYSSELNVNALELDDSALYLCASSLGGGGASDTQYFGPGTRLTVL.

This clonotype was observed a few times. The V call is TRBV6-5, the J call TRBJ1-2, with D unclear. The length of the CDR3 is 13 residues. The V gene's germline CDR1 is MNHEY and CDR2 SVGAGI. V gave up 6 bases and J gave up 2 bases, with 10 bases separating them. The CDR3 nucleotides are TGTGCCAGCAGAAAGACCGGGAACTATGGCTACACCTTC. It specifies CASRKTGNYGYTF.

This clonotype was seen a few times. The chain uses TRBV5-1 and TRBJ2-3; 8 bases map to TRBD2. V lost 4 bases to trimming and J lost 6 bases; unmatched junction nucleotides: 10. The CDR3 length is 15 residues. From germline, CDR1 is SGHRS and CDR2 YFSETQ. DNA for the CDR3: TGCGCCAGCAGCCCCGGGACTAGGGTAGGGGATACGCAGTATTTT. As protein: CASSPGTRVGDTQYF.

This clonotype was seen only a few times. The rearrangement joins TRBV5-1 to TRBJ2-2; 9 bases fit TRBD1. Losses at the gene ends were 3 bases for V and 4 bases for J; bases not matched to a gene: 7. The germline V gene has CDR1 SGHRS and CDR2 YFSETQ. The length of the CDR3 is 16 residues. This CDR3 is CASSYTGGPFTGELFF. The CDR3 coding sequence is TGCGCCAGCAGCTATACAGGGGGCCCCTTCACCGGGGAGCTGTTTTTT.

The chain combines TRBV21-1 with TRBJ2-4; TRBD1, the table's D call, lacks a check against the DNA. TRBV21-1 is a pseudogene locus. The CDR3 totals 18 residues. CDR3 DNA sequence: TGTGCCAGCAGGGGATTGGACAGCCACCTCTTAGCCAAAAACATTCAGTACTTC. It yields the protein CASRGLDSHLLAKNIQYF.

The table lists this clonotype with a few counts. The V call is TRBV5-6, the J call TRBJ1-4; D is uncertain. The germline V gene encodes CDR1 SGHDT and CDR2 YYEEEE. The CDR3 is made up of 16 amino acids. V lost 2 bases and J lost 0, with 11 bases in between. The CDR3 DNA reads TGTGCCAGCAGCTTTGGCGGGGATGCAACTAATGAAAAACTGTTTTTT. This encodes CASSFGGDATNEKLFF.

This clonotype was seen a few times. The chain combines TRBV3-1 with TRBJ2-2, with D unclear. Trimming took off 4 bases at V and 6 bases at J, with 21 bases between the two ends. The CDR3 is made up of 17 amino acids. Germline loops: CDR1 LGHDT, CDR2 YNNKEL (reference sequence). The chain's CDR3 is CASSPRWGLITAGELFF. The CDR3 DNA is TGTGCCAGCAGCCCTCGATGGGGTTTAATAACGGCCGGGGAGCTGTTTTTT.